Shown below are 32 T cell receptor beta chains from a single sample sequenced in a study of metastatic and nonmetastatic thyroid tumors. Until they underwent thyroid surgery, no patient had received any treatment. TCRdb re-clonotyped the PCR reads via MiXCR. The sample has roughly 70,000 clones, roughly 18% seen once. Sequencing used blood. The receptors derive from a female donor with papillary thyroid cancer or a benign thyroid nodule (not recorded which). Some clones in this sample may be carry-over from other donors' samples.

J is TRBJ2-5 and V is TRBV6-2 or TRBV6-3, with D uncertain. Germline V CDR1 and CDR2: MNHEY, SVGEGT. The CDR3 runs to 14 residues. The ends were cut back, 3 bases at V and 4 bases at J, with 12 bases in the middle. For the CDR3, the DNA is TGTGCCAGCAGTTATGTAACTTTGGGAGAGACCCAGTACTTC. Amino acids: CASSYVTLGETQYF.

This clone was counted ten times or more. CDR3 nucleotides: TGTGCCAGCGGGAGAGGGCGGAATGAAAAACTGTTTTTT. Amino acids: CASGRGRNEKLFF. The chain is built from TRBV27 and TRBJ1-4, with D unclear. The CDR3 spans 13 residues. V was shortened by 8 bases and J by 5 bases, with 12 bases between the two germline ends. Per germline, CDR1 MNHEY and CDR2 SMNVEV (reference sequence).

In this sample, this clone turned up many times. J is TRBJ2-3 and V is TRBV28; a weak D match, TRBD1 (6 bases). The CDR3 is made up of 15 amino acids. Trimming left V 3 bases short and J 4 bases short, with 14 bases between. Germline values: CDR1 MDHEN, CDR2 SYDVKM. Written as DNA, the CDR3 is TGTGCCAGCAGTTTGACCCCCGGACAGTCAGATACGCAGTATTTT. Amino acids: CASSLTPGQSDTQYF.

Worth noting for this clone: This may arise from a read error, as a much more abundant clone is one base away. The chain employs TRBV7-9 and TRBJ2-2, with D maybe TRBD2 (5 bases). The CDR3 sequence is 11 residues long. Germline V gives CDR1 SEHNR, CDR2 FQNEAQ (reference sequence). This CDR3 reads CASRLTGELVF. The CDR3 DNA reads TGTGCCAGCAGACTCACCGGGGAGCTGGTTTTT.

In its sample, this clone was seen many times. The J gene is TRBJ2-3, the V gene TRBV4-1; weak D call: TRBD2 (5 bases). CDR1 is MGHRA and CDR2 is YSYEKL in the germline V gene. This CDR3 contains 16 residues. V lost 3 bases and J 0 bases, leaving 13 bases between the germline ends. The CDR3 DNA reads as TGCGCCAGCAGCCACCAAAATCTAGCAAGCACAGATACGCAGTATTTT. Translation gives CASSHQNLASTDTQYF.

The gene calls are TRBV13 and TRBJ2-4, with 14 bases that match TRBD2. The CDR3 is made up of 18 amino acids. The J segment lost 2 bases and the V segment lost 5 bases, leaving 8 bases of the junction unmatched. Germline V gene lookup returns CDR1 PRHDT and CDR2 FYEKMQ (reference sequence). The CDR3 here is CASSAGLAGGGSKNIQYF. CDR3 nucleotide sequence: TGTGCCAGCAGCGCCGGACTAGCGGGAGGAGGGTCCAAAAACATTCAGTACTTC. The variable domain in full, completed from reference TRBV13 and TRBJ2-4, reads AAGVIQSPRHLIKEKRETATLKCYPIPRHDTVYWYQQGPGQDPQFLISFYEKMQSDKGSIPDRFSAQQFSDYHSELNMSSLELGDSALYFCASSAGLAGGGSKNIQYFGAGTRLSVL.

The chain links TRBV9 to TRBJ2-7; D is unclear. Germline V CDR1 and CDR2: SGDLS, YYNGEE. This CDR3 has 17 amino acids. Trimming stripped 4 bases from V and 10 bases from J, with 30 bases between. The CDR3 region has the DNA TGTGCCAGCAGCCCGAGTAGAGACGGAGCACCTAGAGCGAGTCAGTACTTC. It specifies CASSPSRDGAPRASQYF.

The chain links TRBV6-1 to TRBJ2-7; D is perhaps TRBD1 (6 bases). Trimming removed 6 bases at V and 3 bases at J, with 12 bases between. Germline lookup yields CDR1 MNHNS and CDR2 SASEGT. The CDR3 contains 13 residues. The CDR3 protein is CASSTGNNYEQYF. CDR3 DNA: TGTGCCAGCAGCACAGGGAATAACTACGAGCAGTACTTC.

There are many counts of this clone. CDR3 nucleotides: TGTGCCAGCTCACCAGGATCCAGCTCCACTGAAGCTTTCTTT. It is translated as CASSPGSSSTEAFF. The chain uses TRBV18 and TRBJ1-1, with no clear D. Germline loops: CDR1 KGHSH, CDR2 LQKENI. Trimming took 2 bases from V and 4 from J, leaving 11 bases between them. This CDR3 has 14 amino acids.

This clone was recorded at least ten times. The V and J genes are TRBV7-9 and TRBJ2-2; D may be TRBD2 (5 bases). Trimming shortened V by 0 bases and J by 5 bases, and 10 bases separated the two germline ends. Germline V lookup: CDR1 SEHNR, CDR2 FQNEAQ (reference sequence). This CDR3 is built from 15 residues. CDR3 amino acids: CASSLASGSTGELFF. For the CDR3, the DNA is TGTGCCAGCAGCTTAGCATCGGGGTCTACCGGGGAGCTGTTTTTT.

There are many counts of this clone. Other DNA sequences in this specimen translate into the identical CDR3. V and J are TRBV30 and TRBJ1-5; 9 bases map to TRBD1. The trim removed 2 bases at V and 3 bases at J, leaving 2 bases unmatched. The CDR3 has 14 amino acids. Per germline, CDR1 GTSNPN and CDR2 SVGIG (reference sequence). CDR3 bases: TGTGCCTGGAGTAGGACAGGGGACAATCAGCCCCAGCATTTT. Protein: CAWSRTGDNQPQHF.

Remarks on this clone: A much larger clone differs by one base, so this may be a read error. The CDR3 spells CASSTGTGAVNEQFF. CDR3 DNA sequence: TGTGCCAGCAGTACCGGGACAGGGGCGGTCAATGAGCAGTTCTTC. The V gene is TRBV28, the J gene TRBJ2-1; 10 bases are shared with TRBD1. V was pared by 5 bases and J by 6 bases, with 7 bases of the junction left unmatched. CDR1 MDHEN and CDR2 SYDVKM come from the germline V gene. The CDR3 loop spans 15 amino acids. Complete variable domain (other parts from reference TRBV28 and TRBJ2-1): DVKVTQSSRYLVKRTGEKVFLECVQDMDHENMFWYRQDPGLGLRLIYFSYDVKMKEKGDIPEGYSVSREKKERFSLILESASTNQTSMYLCASSTGTGAVNEQFFGPGTRLTVL.

This clone was found many times. V usage is TRBV30 and J usage is TRBJ2-5, with a weak D call TRBD2 (6 bases). Germline V CDR1 and CDR2: GTSNPN, SVGIG (reference sequence). The CDR3 spans 13 residues. V was pared by 2 bases and J by 5 bases, with 12 bases between. CDR3 DNA sequence: TGTGCCTGGAGTTTTCGGGGGAGCGAGACCCAGTACTTC. Protein: CAWSFRGSETQYF.

This clone was seen a few times. The J gene is TRBJ1-1, the V gene TRBV10-1; D is unresolved. From germline, CDR1 is WNHNN and CDR2 SYGVQD (reference sequence). This CDR3 comprises 13 residues. The V gene lost 3 bases and the J gene lost 5 bases, with 10 bases spanning the gap. For the CDR3, the DNA is TGCGCCAGCAGTGAAACAAAGGTAACTGAAGCTTTCTTT. Amino acids: CASSETKVTEAFF.

This clone was counted many times. V is TRBV2 and J is TRBJ2-7; D gene unclear. CDR1 is SNHLY, CDR2 FYNNEI, per germline. Trimming took off 8 bases at V and 0 bases at J, with 5 bases between the two ends. This CDR3 has 11 residues. This chain's CDR3 is CASRSSYEQYF. The CDR3 bases are TGTGCCAGCCGCAGCTCCTACGAGCAGTACTTC. Filled out from reference TRBV2 and TRBJ2-7, the complete variable domain reads EPEVTQTPSHQVTQMGQEVILRCVPISNHLYFYWYRQILGQKVEFLVSFYNNEISEKSEIFDDQFSVERPDGSNFTLKIRSTKLEDSAMYFCASRSSYEQYFGPGTRLTVT.

This clone came up once. This may arise from a read error, as a much more abundant clone is one base away. V is TRBV5-1 and J is TRBJ2-3; 7 nucleotides align to TRBD2. In germline, CDR1 is SGHRS, CDR2 YFSETQ. This CDR3 region has 14 residues. This CDR3 is CANSLGGNTDTQYF. In DNA form, the CDR3 reads TGCGCCAACAGCTTGGGAGGGAACACAGATACGCAGTATTTT.

This clone has a count of ten or more. V usage is TRBV25-1 and J usage is TRBJ2-2, with a tentative D call TRBD1 (6 bases). The V and J ends lost 2 bases and 0 bases respectively, with 13 bases between them. This CDR3 contains 17 residues. Per germline, CDR1 MGHDK and CDR2 SYGVNS. CDR3 DNA: TGTGCCAGCAGTGAACAGGCAGGGGCCACGAACACCGGGGAGCTGTTTTTT. Protein: CASSEQAGATNTGELFF.

At least ten counts were recorded for this clone. This rearrangement joins TRBV4-1 to TRBJ1-1; the match to TRBD1 covers 8 bases. CDR1 and CDR2 from the germline V gene are MGHRA and YSYEKL. Losses at the gene ends were 4 bases for V and 0 bases for J; bases not matched to a gene: 1. This CDR3 spans 14 amino acids. CDR3 loop: CASSPGGMNTEAFF. The CDR3 DNA is TGCGCCAGCAGCCCAGGGGGCATGAACACTGAAGCTTTCTTT.

This clone was counted at least ten times. The genes are TRBV4-2 and TRBJ2-5; 9 positions match TRBD1. V shed 0 bases, J shed 5 bases, and the junction held 10 bases outside the gene matches. Germline values: CDR1 LGHNA, CDR2 YNFKEQ. The CDR3 loop spans 17 amino acids. This CDR3 is CASSQDPGQGIWETQYF. DNA for the CDR3: TGTGCCAGCAGCCAAGATCCCGGACAGGGGATCTGGGAGACCCAGTACTTC.

This clone was recorded at least ten times. The chain joins TRBV2 to TRBJ2-3, with D perhaps TRBD2 (6 bases). This CDR3 comprises 16 residues. The germline V and J ends were trimmed by 8 bases and 0 bases, with 18 bases remaining between them. Germline CDR1 and CDR2: SNHLY and FYNNEI. The CDR3 spells CASGAGHQSSTDTQYF. In nucleotides, the CDR3 is TGTGCCAGCGGAGCGGGCCACCAATCTAGCACAGATACGCAGTATTTT. The full variable domain, in which reference TRBV2 and TRBJ2-3 provide the parts outside the CDR3, is EPEVTQTPSHQVTQMGQEVILRCVPISNHLYFYWYRQILGQKVEFLVSFYNNEISEKSEIFDDQFSVERPDGSNFTLKIRSTKLEDSAMYFCASGAGHQSSTDTQYFGPGTRLTVL.

This clone was seen at least ten times. This chain joins TRBV11-3 and TRBJ2-6; D is uncertain. Germline CDR1 SGHNT, CDR2 YENEEA. Trimming removed 4 bases at V and 4 bases at J, with 2 bases between. The CDR3 extends over 12 amino acids. The CDR3 here is CASSYGANVLTF. In DNA form, the CDR3 reads TGTGCCAGCAGCTACGGGGCCAACGTCCTGACTTTC.

This clone was seen at least ten times. In DNA form, the CDR3 reads TGTGCCAGCGGTGTCTCTGGGGCCAACGTCCTGACTTTC. Its protein is CASGVSGANVLTF. The chain couples TRBV27 to TRBJ2-6; D not resolved. Trimming removed 8 bases at V and 0 bases at J, with 5 bases between. Germline assignment: CDR1 MNHEY and CDR2 SMNVEV (reference sequence). The CDR3 contains 13 residues.

This clone has at least ten counts. The V and J genes are TRBV7-6 and TRBJ2-2; TRBD2 might be the D (6 bases). V dropped 4 bases and J dropped 7 bases, with 13 bases sitting between them. The CDR3 extends over 14 amino acids. Germline CDR1 and CDR2: SGHVS and FNYEAQ. This chain's CDR3 is CASSYLGEVGELFF. Written as DNA, the CDR3 is TGTGCCAGCAGCTATCTGGGGGAGGTCGGGGAGCTGTTTTTT.

The sample holds many counts of this clone. This chain links TRBV10-3 with TRBJ2-5, with TRBD2 matching 16 bases. With 3 bases clipped from V and 3 bases from J, the junction kept 4 bases outside the gene matches. The CDR3 length is 17 residues. The V gene's germline CDR1 is ENHRY and CDR2 SYGVKD. The CDR3 protein is CAISEGTSGRGKETQYF. DNA for the CDR3: TGTGCCATCAGTGAAGGGACTAGCGGGAGGGGAAAAGAGACCCAGTACTTC.

This clone was counted ten times or more. This rearrangement joins TRBV4-1 to TRBJ1-2; 7 bases line up with TRBD1. V lost 1 base to trimming and J lost 0 bases; unmatched junction nucleotides: 5. The CDR3 loop spans 16 amino acids. Germline CDR1 is MGHRA and CDR2 is YSYEKL. The CDR3 reads CASSQGVGQANYGYTF. CDR3 bases: TGCGCCAGCAGCCAAGGTGTTGGACAGGCTAACTATGGCTACACCTTC.

This clone was recorded at least ten times. The V call is TRBV11-1, the J call TRBJ2-1; possibly TRBD1 or TRBD2 for D (5 bases each). The CDR3 spans 17 residues. V lost 5 bases and J lost 7, with 24 bases in between. The germline gives CDR1 SGHAT, CDR2 FQDESV (reference sequence). The CDR3 loop is CASSPRGTETFMNEQFF. CDR3 sequence (DNA): TGTGCCAGCAGCCCACGTGGGACCGAAACCTTTATGAATGAGCAGTTCTTC.

This clone was counted ten times or more. The chain uses TRBV18 and TRBJ1-5; perhaps TRBD1 as D (6 bases). This CDR3 comprises 15 residues. Trimming pared 5 bases from V and 0 bases from J, leaving 11 bases between. CDR1 is KGHSH and CDR2 is LQKENI in the germline V gene. The CDR3 loop reads CASSEQGFSNQPQHF. The CDR3 nucleotides read TGTGCCAGCTCAGAACAGGGTTTTAGCAATCAGCCCCAGCATTTT.

This clone appeared many times. The rearrangement uses TRBV5-1 and TRBJ2-7; D unresolved. Looked up from germline, CDR1 is SGHRS and CDR2 is YFSETQ. The germline V and J ends were trimmed by 0 bases and 0 bases, with 13 bases remaining between them. The CDR3 consists of 16 residues. CDR3 residues: CASSLVNGLGSYEQYF. The CDR3, as DNA: TGCGCCAGCAGCTTGGTTAATGGGTTGGGCTCCTACGAGCAGTACTTC.

This clone was counted a few times. The J gene is TRBJ1-1, the V gene TRBV18; no firm D call. Germline values: CDR1 KGHSH, CDR2 LQKENI. The CDR3 contains 15 residues. The V end lost 1 base, the J end lost 2 bases, and 11 bases lay between the germline ends. The CDR3 sequence is CASSPRMGDNTEAFF. The DNA for the CDR3 is TGTGCCAGCTCACCACGGATGGGAGATAACACTGAAGCTTTCTTT.

The CDR3 coding sequence is TGTGCCAGCAGTTTCCCTGGGACCGAGAACACCGGGGAGCTGTTTTTT. The encoded protein is CASSFPGTENTGELFF. The chain has TRBV28 and TRBJ2-2; D assignment may be TRBD1 or TRBD2 (5 bases each). Germline CDR1 and CDR2: MDHEN and SYDVKM. Trimming left V 3 bases short and J 1 base short, with 12 bases between. CDR3 length equals 16 residues.

This clone was counted between two and nine times. This chain connects TRBV28 to TRBJ1-3; 8 bases are a match to TRBD1. V lost 3 bases to trimming and J lost 4 bases; unmatched junction nucleotides: 5. CDR1 and CDR2 from the germline V gene are MDHEN and SYDVKM. The CDR3 is made up of 15 amino acids. The CDR3 DNA sequence: TGTGCCAGCAGTTTTACAGGGGGGCTAGGAAACACCATATATTTT. Amino acid sequence: CASSFTGGLGNTIYF.

The chain has TRBV5-1 and TRBJ2-3, with 9 bases identical to TRBD1. The germline V gene encodes CDR1 SGHRS and CDR2 YFSETQ. The V gene end was trimmed by 4 bases and the J gene end by 1 base; junction bases not matched to a gene: 7. The CDR3 loop spans 16 amino acids. CDR3 coding DNA: TGCGCCAGCAGCCCGGGGGACAGGGTGGGCACAGATACGCAGTATTTT. As protein: CASSPGDRVGTDTQYF.